These T cell receptor beta chains were read from a single sample in a study of T cells in tuberculosis. This table comes from immunoSEQ multiplex PCR, and its TCRdb copy is limited to in-frame clones, with some not included. The sample has about 43,000 clones, about 95% seen once. The sample taken for sequencing was PBMCs. Receptor source: a donor aged 10-35 years with latent tuberculosis or without tuberculosis infection. Some clones in this sample may be carry-over from other donors' samples. CDR3s include the opening cysteine and the closing phenylalanine or tryptophan. D genes are given only for firm matches. Not every row has a clone size; where given, it reads once, few, many or a size class.

v_call: TRBV9
d_call: NA
clone_size: once
j_call: TRBJ2-3
cdr3_nt: TGTGCCAGCAGCGGGGGGGACACAGATACGCAGTATTTT
cdr3_aa: CASSGGDTDTQYF

v_call: TRBV2
d_call: NA
clone_size: NA
j_call: TRBJ1-5
cdr3_nt: TGTGCCAGCAGCGGGGGGACGGTCGGCAATCAGCCCCAGCATTTT
cdr3_aa: CASSGGTVGNQPQHF

v_call: TRBV7-6
d_call: NA
clone_size: NA
j_call: TRBJ2-7
cdr3_nt: TGTGCCAGCAGCTTTAACCCGGTTCGAGGAGGGGAGCAGTACTTC
cdr3_aa: CASSFNPVRGGEQYF

v_call: TRBV5-1
d_call: NA
clone_size: NA
j_call: TRBJ1-3
cdr3_nt: TGCGCCAGCAGCTTGGGGACAGTTCTCTCTGGAAACACCATATATTTT
cdr3_aa: CASSLGTVLSGNTIYF

v_call: TRBV7-2
d_call: TRBD2
clone_size: NA
j_call: TRBJ2-1
cdr3_nt: TGTGCCAGCACCCCGGGCGGGAGTACCTACAATGAGCAGTTCTTC
cdr3_aa: CASTPGGSTYNEQFF

v_call: TRBV7-6
d_call: NA
clone_size: NA
j_call: TRBJ2-5
cdr3_nt: TGTGCCAGCAGCTTCGATGAGTCAGGGGAGGGGCTGCAAGAGACCCAGTACTTC
cdr3_aa: CASSFDESGEGLQETQYF

v_call: TRBV12-5
d_call: NA
clone_size: NA
j_call: TRBJ2-7
cdr3_nt: TGTGCTAGTGCCACGGTGATAGCCAGGGCAGAGATATACGAGCAGTACTTC
cdr3_aa: CASATVIARAEIYEQYF

v_call: TRBV4-1
d_call: TRBD2
clone_size: NA
j_call: TRBJ2-1
cdr3_nt: TGCGCCAGCAGCCAACTCCTAGCGGGGAGCTCCTACAATGAGCAGTTCTTC
cdr3_aa: CASSQLLAGSSYNEQFF

v_call: TRBV27
d_call: TRBD1
clone_size: NA
j_call: TRBJ1-1
cdr3_nt: TGTGCCAGCAGGACAGGGCCCCCGAACACTGAAGCTTTCTTT
cdr3_aa: CASRTGPPNTEAFF

v_call: TRBV10-1
d_call: TRBD1
clone_size: few
j_call: TRBJ2-7
cdr3_nt: TGCGCCAGCAGCTCCGGGACAGGGGCCCACGAGCAGTACTTC
cdr3_aa: CASSSGTGAHEQYF

v_call: TRBV29-1
d_call: TRBD2
clone_size: once
j_call: TRBJ2-7
cdr3_nt: TGCAGCGTGACCGGGACTAGCGGGGGCTACGAGCAGTACTTC
cdr3_aa: CSVTGTSGGYEQYF

v_call: TRBV11-3
d_call: TRBD2
clone_size: few
j_call: TRBJ2-7
cdr3_nt: TGTGCCAGCAGCCCCCATGGGGATAGCGGGTACGAGCAGTACTTC
cdr3_aa: CASSPHGDSGYEQYF

v_call: TRBV19
d_call: TRBD2
clone_size: NA
j_call: TRBJ2-3
cdr3_nt: TGTGCCAGTAGTACTTCCGGGACTAGCGGAAACACAGATACGCAGTATTTT
cdr3_aa: CASSTSGTSGNTDTQYF

v_call: TRBV5-4
d_call: NA
clone_size: once
j_call: TRBJ2-3
cdr3_nt: TGTGCCAGCAGCTTGGTTCAGGGACAAGTATATACGCAGTATTTT
cdr3_aa: CASSLVQGQVYTQYF

v_call: TRBV27
d_call: NA
clone_size: once
j_call: TRBJ2-3
cdr3_nt: TGTGCCAGCAGTTTATCAGGGGCTAGTGTGAATACGCAGTATTTT
cdr3_aa: CASSLSGASVNTQYF

v_call: TRBV28
d_call: NA
clone_size: NA
j_call: TRBJ1-5
cdr3_nt: TGTGCCAGCACCACCCAGGGGAGGGCCCAGCCCCAGCATTTT
cdr3_aa: CASTTQGRAQPQHF

v_call: TRBV9
d_call: TRBD1
clone_size: NA
j_call: TRBJ2-6
cdr3_nt: TGTGCCAGCAGCGTAGGGTGGACAGGGCTGTCCGGGGCCAACGTCCTGACTTTC
cdr3_aa: CASSVGWTGLSGANVLTF

v_call: TRBV28
d_call: TRBD1
clone_size: once
j_call: TRBJ1-5
cdr3_nt: TGTGCCAGCAGTCAGGACAGGGGGAATCAGCCCCAGCATTTT
cdr3_aa: CASSQDRGNQPQHF

v_call: TRBV5-1
d_call: NA
clone_size: NA
j_call: TRBJ1-1
cdr3_nt: TGCGCCAGCAGCTGGGGGGAGGGCAGGCCGGTAAGGACTGAAGCTTTCTTT
cdr3_aa: CASSWGEGRPVRTEAFF

v_call: TRBV29-1
d_call: TRBD1
clone_size: NA
j_call: TRBJ1-1
cdr3_nt: TGCAGCGTTAGCCAGGGGGCACTTGAAGCTTTCTTT
cdr3_aa: CSVSQGALEAFF

v_call: TRBV10-3
d_call: NA
clone_size: NA
j_call: TRBJ1-2
cdr3_nt: TGTGCCATCAGTGAGTCGTCGAACTATGGCTACACCTTC
cdr3_aa: CAISESSNYGYTF

v_call: TRBV19
d_call: TRBD2
clone_size: once
j_call: TRBJ2-3
cdr3_nt: TGTGCCAGTAGTCGACTAGCGGGAAGGGGGGATACGCAGTATTTT
cdr3_aa: CASSRLAGRGDTQYF

v_call: TRBV4-3
d_call: NA
clone_size: NA
j_call: TRBJ1-1
cdr3_nt: TGCGCCAGCAGCCAAGAAGACCGGGGACAATTTAACACTGAAGCTTTCTTT
cdr3_aa: CASSQEDRGQFNTEAFF

v_call: TRBV14
d_call: NA
clone_size: NA
j_call: TRBJ1-2
cdr3_nt: TGTGCCAGCAGCCAAGGACTTGGCTACACCTTC
cdr3_aa: CASSQGLGYTF

v_call: TRBV25-1
d_call: TRBD1
clone_size: NA
j_call: TRBJ1-2
cdr3_nt: TGTGCCAGCAGTGAACTGGGACAGGGGAATGGGAAAGATGGCTACACCTTC
cdr3_aa: CASSELGQGNGKDGYTF

v_call: TRBV27
d_call: TRBD1
clone_size: NA
j_call: TRBJ2-6
cdr3_nt: TGTGCCAGCAGTCTAGTAGGGGGCGCTGGGGCCAACGTCCTGACTTTC
cdr3_aa: CASSLVGGAGANVLTF

v_call: TRBV6-1
d_call: TRBD2
clone_size: NA
j_call: TRBJ2-2
cdr3_nt: TGTGCCAGCAGTGAATTCGGCGGGAGGACCACCGGGGAGCTGTTTTTT
cdr3_aa: CASSEFGGRTTGELFF

v_call: TRBV28
d_call: TRBD2
clone_size: NA
j_call: TRBJ2-1
cdr3_nt: TGTGCCAGCAGTTTCGGGGTAGCGGGAGGGAACAATGAGCAGTTCTTC
cdr3_aa: CASSFGVAGGNNEQFF

v_call: TRBV14
d_call: TRBD2
clone_size: NA
j_call: TRBJ2-1
cdr3_nt: TGTGCCAGCAGCCAAGATCTTTATAAAGGGGGACTAGATTCCTACAATGAGCAGTTCTTC
cdr3_aa: CASSQDLYKGGLDSYNEQFF

v_call: TRBV4-1
d_call: TRBD1
clone_size: NA
j_call: TRBJ1-2
cdr3_nt: TGCGCCAGCAGTCCGGACAGGGATTTCACCGGCTACACCTTC
cdr3_aa: CASSPDRDFTGYTF

v_call: TRBV6-1
d_call: TRBD2
clone_size: once
j_call: TRBJ2-1
cdr3_nt: TGTGCCAGCAGTGCGGAGGGACTAGCGACCTACAATGAGCAGTTCTTC
cdr3_aa: CASSAEGLATYNEQFF

v_call: TRBV4-3
d_call: NA
clone_size: once
j_call: TRBJ2-7
cdr3_nt: TGCGCCAGCAGCCAAATGGTCGCTCGGGGATCCTACGAGCAGTACTTC
cdr3_aa: CASSQMVARGSYEQYF

v_call: TRBV7-2
d_call: NA
clone_size: NA
j_call: TRBJ2-5
cdr3_nt: TGTGCCAGCAGCTTAAGGGCAGGGAGGGAGACCCAGTACTTC
cdr3_aa: CASSLRAGRETQYF

v_call: TRBV5-4
d_call: NA
clone_size: NA
j_call: TRBJ1-2
cdr3_nt: TGTGCCAGCAGCTTGGATTGGACTCTCTATGGCTACACCTTC
cdr3_aa: CASSLDWTLYGYTF

v_call: TRBV10-3
d_call: TRBD2
clone_size: NA
j_call: TRBJ2-3
cdr3_nt: TGTGCCATCACCAAGGAAGCGGGAGGTACGGATACGCAGTATTTT
cdr3_aa: CAITKEAGGTDTQYF

v_call: TRBV16
d_call: TRBD1
clone_size: NA
j_call: TRBJ2-1
cdr3_nt: TGTGCCAGCAGCCAATTGGGACAGGGTTCCTACAATGAGCAGTTCTTC
cdr3_aa: CASSQLGQGSYNEQFF

v_call: TRBV11-2
d_call: TRBD2
clone_size: NA
j_call: TRBJ2-1
cdr3_nt: TGTGCCAGCAGTACACTAGCGGGTTCTTCCAATGAGCAGTTCTTC
cdr3_aa: CASSTLAGSSNEQFF

v_call: TRBV7-3
d_call: NA
clone_size: NA
j_call: TRBJ2-2
cdr3_nt: TGTGCCAGCAGCACCGGGTCGCACACCGGGGAGCTGTTTTTT
cdr3_aa: CASSTGSHTGELFF

v_call: TRBV25-1
d_call: TRBD1
clone_size: NA
j_call: TRBJ2-4
cdr3_nt: TGTGCCAGCAGTGAAGGGACAGGGTCGTTGTCCAAAAACATTCAGTACTTC
cdr3_aa: CASSEGTGSLSKNIQYF

v_call: TRBV7-2
d_call: TRBD1
clone_size: NA
j_call: TRBJ2-7
cdr3_nt: TGTGCCAGCAGCTTAGTGGCAGGGGGTTTCTACGAGCAGTACTTC
cdr3_aa: CASSLVAGGFYEQYF

v_call: TRBV30
d_call: NA
clone_size: NA
j_call: TRBJ2-2
cdr3_nt: TGTGCCTGGAGCCTTCTCTCGGCCGGGGAGCTGTTTTTT
cdr3_aa: CAWSLLSAGELFF

v_call: TRBV15
d_call: NA
clone_size: few
j_call: TRBJ2-6
cdr3_nt: TGTGCCACCAGCAGGATGAGGTCTGGGGCCAACGTCCTGACTTTC
cdr3_aa: CATSRMRSGANVLTF

v_call: TRBV6-1
d_call: TRBD1
clone_size: NA
j_call: TRBJ2-7
cdr3_nt: TGTGCCAGCAGTCCGGGACAGGGGGCACGGGAGCAGTACTTC
cdr3_aa: CASSPGQGAREQYF

v_call: TRBV7-9
d_call: TRBD1
clone_size: NA
j_call: TRBJ2-7
cdr3_nt: TGTGCCAGCAGCTCCCTGGACAGGGACGAGCAGTACTTC
cdr3_aa: CASSSLDRDEQYF

v_call: TRBV7-7
d_call: NA
clone_size: NA
j_call: TRBJ2-2
cdr3_nt: TGTGCCAGCAGCCGTGTAGAGGGCGGGGAGCTGTTTTTT
cdr3_aa: CASSRVEGGELFF

v_call: TRBV19
d_call: NA
clone_size: NA
j_call: TRBJ1-2
cdr3_nt: TGTGCCAGTAGTATATTCTTGGGACATAACTATGGCTACACCTTC
cdr3_aa: CASSIFLGHNYGYTF

v_call: TRBV5-4
d_call: NA
clone_size: NA
j_call: TRBJ2-1
cdr3_nt: TGTGCCAGCAGCTTCGACGAGCGTGAGCAGTTCTTC
cdr3_aa: CASSFDEREQFF

v_call: TRBV5-6
d_call: TRBD2
clone_size: NA
j_call: TRBJ2-7
cdr3_nt: TGTGCCAGCAGCTTTTCGGGCGGGAGGCTAAGGTTAGTCGGCTACGAGCAGTACTTC
cdr3_aa: CASSFSGGRLRLVGYEQYF

v_call: TRBV5-4
d_call: TRBD2
clone_size: NA
j_call: TRBJ2-2
cdr3_nt: TGTGCCAGCAGCTCTCCAATACTAGGCGGGAGAGGGGAGCTGTTTTTT
cdr3_aa: CASSSPILGGRGELFF

v_call: TRBV28
d_call: TRBD1
clone_size: NA
j_call: TRBJ1-3
cdr3_nt: TGTGCCAGCAGTTCCTGGGACAGCGGCTCTGGAAACACCATATATTTT
cdr3_aa: CASSSWDSGSGNTIYF

v_call: TRBV6-1
d_call: TRBD1
clone_size: NA
j_call: TRBJ2-2
cdr3_nt: TGTGCCAGCAGCTACAGGGGTGGTACCGGGGAGCTGTTTTTT
cdr3_aa: CASSYRGGTGELFF

v_call: TRBV15
d_call: NA
clone_size: NA
j_call: TRBJ1-1
cdr3_nt: TGTGCCACCAGCAGTGGAGGTCCAGAATTGAGGGCTTTCTTT
cdr3_aa: CATSSGGPELRAFF

v_call: TRBV28
d_call: NA
clone_size: NA
j_call: TRBJ1-2
cdr3_nt: TGTGCCAGCAGTGATTACAGGGTGCAAGGAATCTATGGCTACACCTTC
cdr3_aa: CASSDYRVQGIYGYTF